These 14 T cell receptor beta chains originate from one sample sequenced in a study of OX40 agonist ivuxolimab in advanced cancers. Sequenced by immunoSEQ multiplex PCR; TCRdb stores in-frame clones only, minus some. The profile covers 65,000 to 70,000 clones, with about nine tenths appearing a single time and just under 0.3% taken by the ten largest. Here the sequenced sample was CD4+ or CD8+ T cells sorted from blood, taken in a trial of the OX40 agonist ivuxolimab. The receptors shown here come from an adult with an advanced solid tumor such as melanoma, head and neck, liver or kidney cancer.

The V call is TRBV28, the J call TRBJ1-2, with D tentatively TRBD1 (5 bases). V was trimmed by 5 bases and J by 6 bases, leaving 16 bases between them. The CDR3 has 14 residues. CDR1 and CDR2 (germline): MDHEN, SYDVKM. DNA for the CDR3: TGTGCCAGCAGTCTTACATGGGGGATGAATGGCTACACCTTC. It is translated as CASSLTWGMNGYTF.

This sequence joins TRBV7-9 and TRBJ1-2, with D maybe TRBD1 (6 bases). Trimming took off 7 bases at V and 6 bases at J, with 15 bases between the two ends. Germline V gene sequence: CDR1 SEHNR, CDR2 FQNEAQ (reference sequence). The CDR3 runs 13 residues. CDR3 in amino acids: CASTLRGSNGYTF. The DNA of the CDR3 is TGTGCCAGCACCCTCAGGGGAAGTAATGGCTACACCTTC.

The CDR3: CASSEEGGGSSGNTIYF. CDR3 DNA: TGTGCCAGCAGTGAAGAAGGAGGGGGCAGCTCTGGAAACACCATATATTTT. The chain couples TRBV6-1 to TRBJ1-3; 7 bases match TRBD1. The J segment lost 0 bases and the V segment lost 1 base, leaving 6 bases of the junction unmatched. Germline values: CDR1 MNHNS, CDR2 SASEGT. This CDR3 has 17 residues.

The rearrangement uses TRBV28 and TRBJ2-2, with D unresolved. V gave up 0 bases and J gave up 1 base, with 12 bases separating them. There are 17 residues in the CDR3. The germline V gene encodes CDR1 MDHEN and CDR2 SYDVKM. The CDR3 spells CASSLWPLFRNTGELFF. The CDR3 region has the DNA TGTGCCAGCAGTTTATGGCCCCTTTTCCGGAACACCGGGGAGCTGTTTTTT. The whole variable domain, remainder taken from reference TRBV28 and TRBJ2-2, is DVKVTQSSRYLVKRTGEKVFLECVQDMDHENMFWYRQDPGLGLRLIYFSYDVKMKEKGDIPEGYSVSREKKERFSLILESASTNQTSMYLCASSLWPLFRNTGELFFGEGSRLTVL.

V gene TRBV5-1 combines with J gene TRBJ2-1; D is unclear. Trimming removed 3 bases at V and 5 bases at J, with 9 bases between. The CDR3 has 13 amino acids. From germline, CDR1 is SGHRS and CDR2 YFSETQ. The CDR3, as DNA: TGCGCCAGCAGCTATGACCGAAACAATGAGCAGTTCTTC. Protein sequence: CASSYDRNNEQFF.

The chain has TRBV30 and TRBJ1-6, with unresolved D. Germline CDR1 GTSNPN, CDR2 SVGIG (reference sequence). The CDR3 is made up of 15 amino acids. V was trimmed by 1 base and J by 5 bases, leaving 12 bases between them. CDR3 loop: CAWSAPERHNSPLHF. The CDR3 DNA follows: TGTGCCTGGAGTGCCCCAGAAAGACATAATTCACCCCTCCACTTT.

V and J are TRBV30 and TRBJ2-7; 11 bases fit TRBD2. Trimming at V came to 0 bases and at J to 1 base, leaving 11 bases not matched to a gene. Looked up from germline, CDR1 is GTSNPN and CDR2 is SVGIG (reference sequence). The CDR3 length is 18 residues. The CDR3 DNA follows: TGTGCCTGGAGTGTAAGGGGCAGACTAGCGGGATTGTCCTACGAGCAGTACTTC. Translation gives CAWSVRGRLAGLSYEQYF.

This chain uses TRBV6-1 with TRBJ2-1, with 9 bases fitting TRBD2. The CDR3 covers 14 residues. Germline V lookup: CDR1 MNHNS, CDR2 SASEGT. V gave up 8 bases and J gave up 4 bases; unmatched junction bases: 6. CDR3 nucleotides: TGTGCCAGCGCCCGAGCGGGAGGATACAATGAGCAGTTCTTC. As protein: CASARAGGYNEQFF.

The chain is built from TRBV12-5 and TRBJ1-1; 9 positions agree with TRBD1. Looked up from germline, CDR1 is LGHNT and CDR2 is FRNRAP. This CDR3 spans 15 amino acids. V lost 3 bases and J lost 5; bases outside the gene matches: 7. CDR3 loop: CASGFPDRGRTEAFF. In DNA, the CDR3 is TGTGCTAGTGGTTTTCCAGACAGGGGGAGGACTGAAGCTTTCTTT.

CDR3 nucleotide sequence: TGCAGCGTGTACAGGGGTTCCGAGCAGTACTTC. Translation gives CSVYRGSEQYF. The chain joins TRBV29-1 to TRBJ2-7; 7 bases line up with TRBD1. After removal of 6 bases from V and 6 bases from J, the junction contained 5 bases not matched to a gene. The CDR3 has 11 amino acids. CDR1 and CDR2 from the germline V gene are SQVTM and ANQGSEA.

The chain carries TRBV28 and TRBJ2-5; D not resolved. This CDR3 contains 14 residues. V gave up 3 bases and J gave up 2 bases, with 10 bases separating them. Germline loops: CDR1 MDHEN, CDR2 SYDVKM. Here the CDR3 DNA reads TGTGCCAGCAGTTTTGGGGTCGTACAAGAGACCCAGTACTTC. Encoded protein: CASSFGVVQETQYF.

The V gene is TRBV5-8, the J gene TRBJ2-3; 9 bases line up with TRBD1. Per the germline V gene, CDR1 is SGHTS and CDR2 is YDEGEE. Trimming removed 4 bases from V and 2 bases from J; junction bases left unmatched: 5. The CDR3 covers 15 residues. In DNA, the CDR3 is TGTGCCAGCAGCAAATGGACAGGGGTCACAGATACGCAGTATTTT. This sequence encodes CASSKWTGVTDTQYF.

This clone has only one observation. This sequence joins TRBV2 and TRBJ2-7; D uncertain. The CDR3 sequence is 14 residues long. Between the trimmed V and J ends, which lost 2 bases and 3 bases, there was a span of 11 bases. The germline V gene encodes CDR1 SNHLY and CDR2 FYNNEI. CDR3: CASSERGGHYEQYF. CDR3 nucleotide sequence: TGTGCCAGCAGTGAAAGAGGTGGCCACTACGAGCAGTACTTC.

J is TRBJ1-1 and V is TRBV12-5; D is uncertain. The length of the CDR3 is 16 residues. The V gene lost 1 base and the J gene lost 0 bases, with 12 bases spanning the gap. Germline V gene data show CDR1 as LGHNT and CDR2 as FRNRAP. The CDR3 bases are TGTGCTAGTGGTTTGGCCCCCGTTGTAATGAACACTGAAGCTTTCTTT. Its protein is CASGLAPVVMNTEAFF. The variable domain in full, completed from reference TRBV12-5 and TRBJ1-1, reads DARVTQTPRHKVTEMGQEVTMRCQPILGHNTVFWYRQTMMQGLELLAYFRNRAPLDDSGMPKDRFSAEMPDATLATLKIQPSEPRDSAVYFCASGLAPVVMNTEAFFGQGTRLTVV.